Listed below are T cell receptor beta chains from one sample, sequenced in a study of monozygotic twins with inflammatory bowel disease. For each CDR3 protein, TCRdb gives one entry from its re-call of the 5' RACE reads, without DNA. Recorded here are about 300,000 distinct CDR3 sequences; the top ten clones represent about 5%. Sequenced sample: blood. The receptors shown here come from a human donor with ulcerative colitis or Crohn's disease, or a healthy co-twin of an affected twin (not recorded which). The CDR3 runs from the conserved cysteine through the conserved F or W.

J gene	V gene	CDR3 protein
TRBJ2-3	TRBV7-9	CASRHPGQTTDTQYF
TRBJ1-1	TRBV19	CASSIWAGQAEAFF
TRBJ1-1	TRBV12-3/TRBV12-4	CASSLDRGRNTEAFF
TRBJ1-2	TRBV20-1	CSARDRQGINYGYTF
TRBJ1-1	TRBV15	CATRARGTGGEAFF
TRBJ1-4	TRBV5-1	CASSLTEFNEKLFF
TRBJ1-4	TRBV19	CASSRHDRGRSLGEKLFF
TRBJ1-5	TRBV7-9	CASSSHGQGWGQPQHF
TRBJ2-7	TRBV6-5	CASSYSTSGESYEQYF
TRBJ1-6	TRBV27	CASRYNRVGSPLHF
TRBJ2-7	TRBV7-2	CASSLDSGASSYEQYF
TRBJ1-2	TRBV2	CASSEWTFGGGYTF
TRBJ2-5	TRBV5-1	CASRLPLAGQETQYF
TRBJ2-7	TRBV14	CASSQDMLYEQYF
TRBJ1-5	TRBV12-3/TRBV12-4	CASSLTGDQPQHF
TRBJ2-5	TRBV10-2	CASREYQETQYF
TRBJ2-1	TRBV5-5	CASSFGTGQNEQFF
TRBJ2-3	TRBV12-3/TRBV12-4	CASSTRTGALHTDTQYF
TRBJ1-4	TRBV5-1	CASSSQTGGGEKLFF
TRBJ1-1	TRBV7-2	CASSFGTVMNTEAFF
TRBJ1-5	TRBV7-2	CASSPRGTANQPQHF
TRBJ2-7	TRBV19	CASKRTGSSYEQYF
TRBJ2-3	TRBV7-9	CASSYPGRRGDTQYF
TRBJ2-1	TRBV14	CASRPGTPSYNEQFF
TRBJ2-1	TRBV5-6	CASSLFWWQAYNEQFF
TRBJ2-4	TRBV5-4	CASSPRDAKNIQYF
TRBJ2-7	TRBV19	CATGTSVSYEQYF
TRBJ2-1	TRBV24-1	CATRTSVHNEQFF
TRBJ2-1	TRBV18	CASSPKGLAGSYNEQFF
TRBJ2-1	TRBV10-3	CAISGTSIYNEQFF
TRBJ2-7	TRBV6-5	CASRDNAYEQYF
TRBJ2-5	TRBV19	CATSLTGREETQYF
TRBJ1-5	TRBV12-3/TRBV12-4	CASTPGTALNQPQHF
TRBJ2-2	TRBV7-2	CASSLGAQTRGELFF
TRBJ2-2	TRBV7-3	CASSLIAGSAGELFF
TRBJ2-7	TRBV9	CASSLEPTYEQYF
TRBJ2-2	TRBV6-1	CASSPRAPGLANTGELFF
TRBJ1-2	TRBV7-9	CASSPPTGVYNYGYTF
TRBJ2-3	TRBV4-3	CASSLQTSAGAYTDTQYF